This T cell receptor beta chain was captured in a study of identical twins. In TCRdb, the 5' RACE reads were re-called with MiXCR into one record per CDR3 protein. The sample lists 450,000 or so distinct CDR3 sequences, more than 13% occurring once. Between the trimmed V and J ends, which lost 8 bases and 3 bases, there was a span of 13 bases. CDR3 length equals 14 residues. Germline V lookup: CDR1 LNHNV, CDR2 YYDKDF (reference sequence). These records were also assigned to another study, of yellow fever vaccine responses in identical twins.

Sequenced sample: CD4+ T cells sorted from blood. J is TRBJ2-2 and V is TRBV15, with D possibly TRBD2 on 6 matching bases. The receptor was isolated from a woman between 18 and 30 years old in good health. CDR3 in amino acids: CATSLAVHTGELFF. CDR3 nucleotides: TGTGCCACCTCGTTAGCGGTTCACACCGGGGAGCTGTTTTTT.